This T cell receptor (beta chain) was sequenced in a study of T-cell reconstitution after alpha-beta-depleted transplantation in children. This clonotype was found many times. Construction of the TCRbeta library involved unique molecular identifiers. TCRdb analysed the PCR reads with MiXCR anew, one entry per CDR3 protein. Of tens of thousands of distinct CDR3 sequences listed, roughly 6.6% were seen once; the top ten hold around 2.5%. V was shortened by 1 base and J by 2 bases, with 5 bases between the two germline ends. Per the germline V gene, CDR1 is SQVTM and CDR2 is ANQGSEA. The CDR3 runs to 13 residues.

The clonotype originates from a human donor who donated a stem cell graft to a child with acute lymphoblastic leukemia. V usage is TRBV29-1 and J usage is TRBJ2-2; the D is unclear. The sample in question was PBMCs from the stem cell graft donor, obtained from the stem cell graft. The CDR3 sequence: CSVEGLNTGELFF. The CDR3 nucleotides read TGCAGCGTTGAAGGGCTCAACACCGGGGAGCTGTTTTTT.